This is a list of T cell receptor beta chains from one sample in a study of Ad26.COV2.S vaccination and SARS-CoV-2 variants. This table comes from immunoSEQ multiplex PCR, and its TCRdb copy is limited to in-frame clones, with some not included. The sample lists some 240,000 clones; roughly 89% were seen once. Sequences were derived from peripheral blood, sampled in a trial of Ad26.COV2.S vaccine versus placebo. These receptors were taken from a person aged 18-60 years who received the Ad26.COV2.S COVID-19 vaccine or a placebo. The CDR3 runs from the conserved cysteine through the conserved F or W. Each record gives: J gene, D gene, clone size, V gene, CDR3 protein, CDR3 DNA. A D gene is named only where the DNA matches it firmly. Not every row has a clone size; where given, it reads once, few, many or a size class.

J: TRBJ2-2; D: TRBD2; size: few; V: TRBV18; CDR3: CASSGLAGELFF; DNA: TGTGCCAGCTCAGGACTAGCCGGGGAGCTGTTTTTT
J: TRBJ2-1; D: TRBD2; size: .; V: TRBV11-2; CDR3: CASSLEGTSGDDEQFF; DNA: TGTGCCAGCAGCTTAGAGGGGACTAGCGGGGACGATGAGCAGTTCTTC
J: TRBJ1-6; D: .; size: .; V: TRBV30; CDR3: CAWEGSNNSPLHF; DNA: TGTGCCTGGGAAGGATCGAATAATTCACCCCTCCACTTT
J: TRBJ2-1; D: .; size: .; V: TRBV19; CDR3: CASSATGLYNEQFF; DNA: TGTGCCAGTAGTGCGACAGGCCTCTACAATGAGCAGTTCTTC
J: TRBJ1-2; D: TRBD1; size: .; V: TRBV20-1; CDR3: CSASGRDRVPYGYTF; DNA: TGCAGTGCTAGTGGCCGGGACAGGGTCCCCTATGGCTACACCTTC
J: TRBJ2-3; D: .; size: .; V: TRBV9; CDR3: CASSETSSDTQYF; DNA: TGTGCCAGCAGCGAGACTAGTTCAGATACGCAGTATTTT
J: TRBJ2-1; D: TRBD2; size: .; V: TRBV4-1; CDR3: CASSQEASSGRNEQFF; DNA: TGCGCCAGCAGCCAAGAGGCCTCTAGCGGGCGGAATGAGCAGTTCTTC
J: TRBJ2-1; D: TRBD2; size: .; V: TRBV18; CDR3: CASSKLAPYNEQFF; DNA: TGTGCCAGCTCAAAACTAGCGCCTTACAATGAGCAGTTCTTC
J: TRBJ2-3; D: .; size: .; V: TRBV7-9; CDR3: CASRVPTDTQYF; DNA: TGTGCCAGCCGGGTTCCCACAGATACGCAGTATTTT
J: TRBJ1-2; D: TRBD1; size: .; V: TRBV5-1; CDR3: CASSFAGQVESYTF; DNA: TGCGCCAGCAGCTTTGCGGGACAGGTGGAAAGCTACACCTTC
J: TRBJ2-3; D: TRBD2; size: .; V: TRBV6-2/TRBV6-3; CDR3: CASSRIPSGSTDTQYF; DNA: TGTGCCAGCAGTCGCATACCTAGCGGGAGCACAGATACGCAGTATTTT
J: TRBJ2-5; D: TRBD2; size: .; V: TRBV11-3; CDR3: CASSLGASGAQETQYF; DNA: TGTGCCAGCAGCTTAGGGGCTAGCGGGGCCCAAGAGACCCAGTACTTC
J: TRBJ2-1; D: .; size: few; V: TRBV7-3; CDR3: CASSWDSSASNEQFF; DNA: TGTGCCAGCAGCTGGGACTCTTCGGCCTCCAATGAGCAGTTCTTC
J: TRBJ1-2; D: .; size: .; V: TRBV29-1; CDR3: CSVATARQKASGYTF; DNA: TGCAGCGTTGCGACTGCTCGACAGAAAGCATCTGGCTACACCTTC
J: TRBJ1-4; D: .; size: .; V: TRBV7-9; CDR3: CASRESESTNEKLFF; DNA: TGTGCCAGCAGGGAATCGGAAAGCACTAATGAAAAACTGTTTTTT
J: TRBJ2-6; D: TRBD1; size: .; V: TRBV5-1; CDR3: CASRGTGSGANVLTF; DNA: TGCGCCAGCAGGGGGACAGGGTCTGGGGCCAACGTCCTGACTTTC
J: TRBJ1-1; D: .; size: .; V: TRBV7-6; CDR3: CASSLAQRGLGEAFF; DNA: TGTGCCAGCAGCTTAGCGCAGCGGGGGCTGGGTGAAGCTTTCTTT
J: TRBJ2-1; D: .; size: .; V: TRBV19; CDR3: CASSIRLRQGNEQFF; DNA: TGTGCCAGTAGTATAAGACTTCGGCAGGGGAATGAGCAGTTCTTC
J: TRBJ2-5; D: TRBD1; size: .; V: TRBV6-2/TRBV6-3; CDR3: CASSAGQGDVETQYF; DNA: TGTGCCAGCAGTGCTGGACAGGGCGATGTGGAGACCCAGTACTTC
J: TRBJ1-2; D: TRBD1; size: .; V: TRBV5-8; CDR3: CASSTGTGVRVRGYTF; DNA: TGTGCCAGCAGCACCGGGACAGGGGTGAGGGTGCGTGGCTACACCTTC
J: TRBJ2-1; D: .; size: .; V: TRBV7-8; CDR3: CASSLGRDATYNEQFF; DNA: TGTGCCAGCAGCTTAGGGAGGGACGCCACATACAATGAGCAGTTCTTC
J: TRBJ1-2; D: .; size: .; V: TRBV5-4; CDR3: CASSSDQGPVYGYTF; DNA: TGTGCCAGCAGCTCCGACCAGGGACCGGTCTATGGCTACACCTTC
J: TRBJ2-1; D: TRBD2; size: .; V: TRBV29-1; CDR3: CSVERSGSGRVRGYNEQFF; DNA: TGCAGCGTTGAAAGGTCAGGGAGCGGGAGGGTAAGGGGGTACAATGAGCAGTTCTTC
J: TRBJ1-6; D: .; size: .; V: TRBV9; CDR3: CASSVSGEINSPLHF; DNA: TGTGCCAGCAGCGTCTCCGGGGAGATTAATTCACCCCTCCACTTT
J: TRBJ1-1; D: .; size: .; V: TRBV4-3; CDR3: CASSQESGRTEAFF; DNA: TGCGCCAGCAGCCAAGAATCAGGGCGGACTGAAGCTTTCTTT
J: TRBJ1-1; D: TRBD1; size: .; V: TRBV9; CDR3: CASSGTDRGGAEAFF; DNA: TGTGCCAGCAGCGGAACTGACAGGGGCGGAGCTGAAGCTTTCTTT
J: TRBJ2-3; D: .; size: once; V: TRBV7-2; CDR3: CASSLRPPTSGTDTQYF; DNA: TGTGCCAGCAGCCTCCGGCCCCCAACTTCGGGGACAGATACGCAGTATTTT
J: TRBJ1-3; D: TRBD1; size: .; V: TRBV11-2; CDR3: CASSSRGQVTRNTIYF; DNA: TGTGCCAGCAGCTCCCGGGGACAGGTCACCAGAAACACCATATATTTT
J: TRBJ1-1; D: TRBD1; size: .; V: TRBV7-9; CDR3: CASSLGTGAGGEAFF; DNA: TGTGCCAGCAGCTTAGGGACAGGGGCGGGAGGTGAAGCTTTCTTT
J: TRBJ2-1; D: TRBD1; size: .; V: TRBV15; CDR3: CATSRDGTENYNEQFF; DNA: TGTGCCACCAGCAGAGATGGGACAGAGAACTACAATGAGCAGTTCTTC
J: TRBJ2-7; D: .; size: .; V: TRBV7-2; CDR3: CAPVGGGIEQYF; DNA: TGTGCCCCAGTAGGGGGGGGAATCGAGCAGTACTTC
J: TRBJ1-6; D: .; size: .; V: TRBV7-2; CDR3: CASSPGQGGSPLHF; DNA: TGTGCCAGCAGCCCCGGGCAGGGAGGATCACCCCTCCACTTT
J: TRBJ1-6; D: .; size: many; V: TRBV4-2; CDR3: CASSQGRSHNSPLHF; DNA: TGTGCCAGCAGCCAAGGTCGTTCTCATAATTCACCCCTCCACTTT
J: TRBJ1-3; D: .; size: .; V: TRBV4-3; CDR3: CASSPANDGNTIYF; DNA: TGCGCCAGCAGCCCGGCAAACGATGGAAACACCATATATTTT
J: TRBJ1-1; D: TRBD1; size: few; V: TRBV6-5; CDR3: CASHRGTEAFF; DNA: TGTGCCAGCCACAGGGGCACTGAAGCTTTCTTT
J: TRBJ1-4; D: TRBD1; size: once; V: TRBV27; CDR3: CASSPLGYQGEHEKLFF; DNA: TGTGCCAGCAGTCCTTTGGGATATCAGGGGGAACATGAAAAACTGTTTTTT
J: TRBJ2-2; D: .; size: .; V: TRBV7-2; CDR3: CASSLAGQFSGELFF; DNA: TGTGCCAGCAGCTTAGCGGGGCAGTTCTCCGGGGAGCTGTTTTTT
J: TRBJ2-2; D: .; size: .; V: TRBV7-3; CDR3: CASSQGHTGELFF; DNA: TGTGCCAGCAGTCAGGGGCACACCGGGGAGCTGTTTTTT
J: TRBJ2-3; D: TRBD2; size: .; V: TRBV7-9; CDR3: CASSLRLAERTDTQYF; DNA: TGTGCCAGCAGCTTACGACTAGCGGAACGCACAGATACGCAGTATTTT